This entry is about one TCR beta chain. The antigen is unknown. The sequenced template was cDNA made from the entire isolated RNA. There were 3.5 million or so reads on average in the naive, central memory and regulatory T cell samples. Method: immunoSEQ multiplex PCR; TCRdb's copy keeps in-frame clones and lacks some. The sample has roughly 300,000 clones, 7% to 10% seen once. Germline V gene lookup returns CDR1 SGHRS and CDR2 YFSETQ. With 4 bases removed from V and 0 bases from J, the gap between germline ends came to 11 bases. The CDR3 loop spans 15 amino acids. The data stem from a study of beta chain features in type 1 diabetes. Study-level information: Analysis included about 110 million sorted cells drawn from all samples.

Study outcomes and limitations: Across all four CD4+ subsets, people with type 1 diabetes showed modestly shorter TCRB CDR3s.

The receptor was isolated from a man aged 30 to 45 with type 1 diabetes. The sample was central memory CD4+ T cells from blood. This chain connects TRBV5-1 to TRBJ1-5; D ambiguous. CDR3 amino acids: CASSRDGNSNQPQHF. The CDR3 DNA follows: TGCGCCAGCAGCCGTGACGGGAATAGCAATCAGCCCCAGCATTTT.